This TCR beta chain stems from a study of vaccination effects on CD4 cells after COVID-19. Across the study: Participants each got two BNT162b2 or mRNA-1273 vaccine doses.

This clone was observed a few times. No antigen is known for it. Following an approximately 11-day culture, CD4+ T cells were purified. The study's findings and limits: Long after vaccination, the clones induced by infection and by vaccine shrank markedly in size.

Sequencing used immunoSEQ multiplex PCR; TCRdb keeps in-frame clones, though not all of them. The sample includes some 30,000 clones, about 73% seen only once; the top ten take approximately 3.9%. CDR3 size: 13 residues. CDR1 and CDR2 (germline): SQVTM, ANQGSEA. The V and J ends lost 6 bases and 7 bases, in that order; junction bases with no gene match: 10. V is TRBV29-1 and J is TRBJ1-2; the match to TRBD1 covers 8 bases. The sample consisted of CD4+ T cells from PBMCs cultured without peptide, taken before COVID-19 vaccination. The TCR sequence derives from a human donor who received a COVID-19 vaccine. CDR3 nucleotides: TGCAGCGTCCAACCGACAGGGGCTGCTGGCTACACCTTC. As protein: CSVQPTGAAGYTF.